Below are 6 T cell receptor beta chains sequenced from a single sample in a study of CD8+ T cells in alopecia areata. Sequencing used cDNA as its template, made by extracting RNA and reverse transcribing it. The table came from immunoSEQ multiplex PCR; TCRdb's copy has only in-frame clones and leaves some out. The data show fewer than 110,000 clones, over 75% seen once. Treatment reported: oral pan-JAK inhibitor, 5-10 mg twice daily. Sequenced here: CD8+ T cells sorted from blood, sampled at approximately week 34, from a patient treated with tofacitinib. The receptors stem from a human donor with alopecia areata.

The chain links TRBV29-1 to TRBJ2-1, with 14 nucleotides matching TRBD2. The CDR3 consists of 16 residues. Looked up from germline, CDR1 is SQVTM and CDR2 is ANQGSEA. V dropped 3 bases and J dropped 4; count of bases not matched to a gene: 5. The CDR3 protein is CSVEGLAGEGYNEQFF. Written as DNA, the CDR3 is TGCAGCGTTGAGGGACTAGCGGGAGAGGGTTACAATGAGCAGTTCTTC.

In the case of this clone: In the same sample, other DNA sequences code for this CDR3. The chain recombines TRBV27 with TRBJ1-5; tentative D call: TRBD1 (6 bases). Trimming removed 6 bases from V and 4 bases from J, with 7 bases in between. The CDR3 spans 12 residues. Germline-derived CDR1 and CDR2 are MNHEY and SMNVEV (reference sequence). The CDR3: CASSRGNQPQHF. CDR3 nucleotides: TGTGCCAGCAGCAGGGGAAATCAGCCCCAGCATTTT.

V gene TRBV5-5 combines with J gene TRBJ1-5; D unclear. The length of the CDR3 is 15 residues. Trimming took 0 bases from V and 2 from J, leaving 9 bases between them. Germline V gene sequence: CDR1 SGHKS, CDR2 YYEKEE (reference sequence). CDR3 DNA sequence: TGTGCCAGCAGCTTGGCACGGGGAGGCAATCAGCCCCAGCATTTT. It encodes CASSLARGGNQPQHF.

In DNA, the CDR3 is TGTGCCAGCAGCCCTGTGAGGGCCAGCACAGATACGCAGTATTTT. Its protein is CASSPVRASTDTQYF. This chain connects TRBV6-5 to TRBJ2-3; D is possibly TRBD2 (5 bases). Germline CDR1 is MNHEY and CDR2 is SVGAGI. The CDR3 totals 15 residues. The V end was cut by 6 bases, the J end by 0 bases, with 13 bases between.

The chain joins TRBV5-1 to TRBJ1-1, with no clear D. The ends were cut back, 4 bases at V and 7 bases at J, with 8 bases in the middle. The germline gives CDR1 SGHRS, CDR2 YFSETQ. The CDR3 consists of 11 residues. CDR3 in amino acids: CASSRRGEAFF. CDR3 nucleotides: TGCGCCAGCAGCCGACGAGGTGAAGCTTTCTTT.

The chain has TRBV9 and TRBJ2-6; D remains unclear. The V gene's germline CDR1 is SGDLS and CDR2 YYNGEE. The CDR3 runs to 16 residues. V lost 3 bases and J lost 2, with 12 bases in between. The CDR3 reads CASSGPTTPGANVLTF. The CDR3 DNA reads TGTGCCAGCAGCGGACCCACAACCCCTGGGGCCAACGTCCTGACTTTC.